The 4 T cell receptor beta chains below come from one sample, sequenced in a study of T cell repertoires in cytomegalovirus infection. TCRdb itself ran the reads through MiXCR, one entry per CDR3 protein. The sample has approximately 200,000 distinct CDR3 sequences; roughly 30% are singletons. The specimen sequenced was PBMCs. All receptors come from a human donor in good health (CMV status not recorded). Some clones in this sample may be carry-over from other donors' samples.

Remarks on this clonotype: This likely comes from a read error, as the CDR3 has no conserved phenylalanine or tryptophan at its end. No DNA is shown, since the ends of the CDR3 on it are uncertain; the CDR3 is the one TCRdb lists. The CDR3 here is CSVDRTGGLSV. The V gene is TRBV29-1, the J gene TRBJ1-2; the D call in the table, TRBD1, was not verified against the DNA. Germline CDR1 reads SQVTM; CDR2 reads ANQGSEA. Including both end residues, the CDR3 is 11 amino acids long.

About this clonotype: A single base separates this from a much larger clone, so it may be a read error. Likely a read error: the CDR3 ends without its conserved phenylalanine or tryptophan. This chain links TRBV7-2 with TRBJ1-5; 9 nucleotides match TRBD1. Losses at the gene ends were 3 bases for V and 5 bases for J; bases not matched to a gene: 5. CDR3 size: 15 residues. Per germline, CDR1 SGHTA and CDR2 FQGNSA. Here the CDR3 reads CASSLDRGLDQPQHS. In nucleotides, the CDR3 is TGTGCCAGCAGCTTGGACAGGGGCCTAGATCAGCCCCAGCATTCT.

The V and J genes are TRBV7-8 and TRBJ1-3, with 8 bases lining up with TRBD1. The CDR3 is 14 residues long. CDR1 is SGHVS and CDR2 is FQNEAQ in the germline V gene. Trimming removed 6 bases from V and 16 bases from J; junction bases left unmatched: 17. This chain's CDR3 is CASRRTGTGNTRYF. CDR3 nucleotide sequence: TGTGCCAGCAGACGGACAGGGACCGGAAACACCAGGTATTTT.

This chain links TRBV15 with TRBJ1-6; weak D call: TRBD1 (5 bases). Germline values: CDR1 LNHNV, CDR2 YYDKDF (reference sequence). CDR3 length equals 14 residues. The ends were cut back, 3 bases at V and 9 bases at J, with 12 bases in the middle. DNA of the CDR3: TGTGCCACCAGCAGGGAAAGTGGGACTTCACCCCTCCACTTT. Residues: CATSRESGTSPLHF.